The 3 T cell receptor beta chains listed next were all sequenced from one sample in a study of cytomegalovirus exposure and HLA in healthy donors (dated by TCRdb to the late 2010s). The protocol used for the library was the immunoSEQ multiplex PCR assay. A mixture of 60 forward primers for TCR Vbeta segments and 13 reverse primers for TCR Jbeta segments was used in the multiplex PCR. This immuneACCESS table, as held by TCRdb, lists in-frame sequences with V and J called but not all clones. Of the missing ones, under half trace to an unresolved V gene in checked studies; the others have no known cause. In all, the sample holds 100,000 or so clones, and around 76% of those were seen once. Roughly 8.2% of the sample comes from the top ten. The sequenced sample was PBMCs. Source of these receptors: a man between 35 and 55 years old in good health and CMV-seropositive.

The V call is TRBV5-1, the J call TRBJ2-7; TRBD1 matches at 8 bases. V lost 0 bases, J lost 2 bases, and 4 bases stayed unmatched. The CDR3 covers 15 residues. Germline V lookup: CDR1 SGHRS, CDR2 YFSETQ. The CDR3 bases are TGCGCCAGCAGCTTGGATCGGACAGGGACCTACGAGCAGTACTTC. Translating gives CASSLDRTGTYEQYF.

In DNA form, the CDR3 reads TGTGCCAGCAGACGGACAGGAGCTAATAATTCACCCCTCCACTTT. Amino acid sequence: CASRRTGANNSPLHF. V and J are TRBV11-2 and TRBJ1-6; 7 nucleotides match TRBD1. The length of the CDR3 is 15 residues. Germline values: CDR1 SGHAT, CDR2 FQNNGV. The V and J ends lost 6 bases and 5 bases, in that order; junction bases with no gene match: 7.

This chain joins TRBV2 and TRBJ1-2; TRBD1 is a possible D gene (5 bases). V dropped 7 bases and J dropped 4 bases, with 19 bases sitting between them. The CDR3 totals 15 residues. Germline V gives CDR1 SNHLY, CDR2 FYNNEI. CDR3 in amino acids: CASNTGGTTLYGYTF. The CDR3 DNA reads TGTGCCAGCAACACCGGGGGTACCACCCTCTATGGCTACACCTTC.